The 14 T cell receptor beta chains below all came from one sample that was sequenced in a study of blood T cell repertoires in COVID-19. Clones were sequenced by immunoSEQ multiplex PCR, and TCRdb holds only the in-frame ones, with some missing. The sample has around 140,000 clones, roughly four fifths seen once; the top ten hold about 16%. Sequencing was done on a sample of peripheral blood. Every receptor here comes from a human donor with acute or convalescent COVID-19. The donor label of this sample is uncertain.

This rearrangement joins TRBV21-1 to TRBJ1-1. TRBV21-1 is flagged as a pseudogene. The CDR3 has 16 amino acids. CDR3 bases: TGTGCCAGCAGCAAAGGAGGGACTAACGGGGACACTGAAGCTTTCTTT. This sequence encodes CASSKGGTNGDTEAFF.

The chain uses TRBV7-9 and TRBJ1-6; 8 bases map to TRBD1. This CDR3 spans 14 amino acids. After removal of 5 bases from V and 7 bases from J, the junction contained 4 bases not matched to a gene. Germline CDR1 SEHNR, CDR2 FQNEAQ (reference sequence). CDR3 residues: CASSATGVNSPLHF. CDR3 DNA sequence: TGTGCCAGCAGCGCGACAGGGGTAAATTCACCCCTCCACTTT. Full variable domain (missing parts from reference TRBV7-9 and TRBJ1-6): DTGVSQNPRHKITKRGQNVTFRCDPISEHNRLYWYRQTLGQGPEFLTYFQNEAQLEKSRLLSDRFSAERPKGSFSTLEIQRTEQGDSAMYLCASSATGVNSPLHFGNGTRLTVT.

This sequence joins TRBV2 and TRBJ2-3, with TRBD2 identical over 13 bases. Germline values: CDR1 SNHLY, CDR2 FYNNEI. CDR3 size: 15 residues. V lost 4 bases and J lost 5; bases outside the gene matches: 3. The CDR3 here is CASSGLAGGRDTQYF. The DNA of the CDR3 is TGTGCCAGCAGTGGACTAGCGGGGGGCAGAGATACGCAGTATTTT.

This chain joins TRBV18 and TRBJ2-1, with 12 bases that match TRBD2. Germline V lookup: CDR1 KGHSH, CDR2 LQKENI. This CDR3 spans 15 amino acids. V dropped 2 bases and J dropped 7; count of bases not matched to a gene: 3. The CDR3 nucleotides read TGTGCCAGCTCACCAACTAGCGGGGGGTCTAATGAGCAGTTCTTC. Translated: CASSPTSGGSNEQFF.

This sequence joins TRBV3-1 (or the pseudogene TRBV3-2) and TRBJ1-5; a possible D gene is TRBD1 (5 bases). Germline V gene data show CDR1 as LGHDT and CDR2 as YNNKEL (reference sequence). The V and J ends lost 0 bases and 6 bases respectively, with 12 bases between them. The CDR3 is 15 residues long. The CDR3 bases are TGTGCCAGCAGCCAAGACTGGGTGGGGGGTCAGCCCCAGCATTTT. Protein product: CASSQDWVGGQPQHF.

The CDR3, as DNA: TGTGCCAGCTGGACAGGGCCCTACTCCGGGGAGCTGTTTTTT. It yields the protein CASWTGPYSGELFF. V gene TRBV19 combines with J gene TRBJ2-2, with 8 bases fitting TRBD1. J was trimmed by 6 bases and V by 9 bases; bases with no gene match: 9. The CDR3 length is 14 residues. Germline-derived CDR1 and CDR2 are LNHDA and SQIVND (reference sequence).

In the case of this clone: The junction and the germline gene differ at one end; a read error may be behind it. V is TRBV7-7 and J is TRBJ2-5; 7 bases match TRBD1. Germline CDR1 and CDR2: SSHAT and FNYEAQ (reference sequence). The CDR3 sequence is 15 residues long. CDR3 nucleotide sequence: TGTGCTAGCAGCTTGACAGGGTTAAGAGTAGAGACCCAGTACTTC. This gives the protein CASSLTGLRVETQYF. Full variable domain (missing parts from reference TRBV7-7 and TRBJ2-5): GAGVSQSPRYKVTKRGQDVTLRCDPISSHATLYWYQQALGQGPEFLTYFNYEAQPDKSGLPSDRFSAERPEGSISTLTIQRTEQRDSAMYRCASSLTGLRVETQYFGPGTRLLVL.

The chain employs TRBV7-9 and TRBJ1-4; 9 bases are a match to TRBD1. The CDR3 loop spans 15 amino acids. V trimming: 5 bases; J trimming: 4 bases; junction bases outside the gene matches: 5. Germline V gene data show CDR1 as SEHNR and CDR2 as FQNEAQ (reference sequence). CDR3 loop: CASSPPGQGNEKLFF. DNA of the CDR3: TGTGCCAGCAGCCCTCCGGGACAGGGTAATGAAAAACTGTTTTTT.

DNA for the CDR3: TGTGCCAGCAGTAGTCTCGGCGGGGTAGGAACAGATACGCAGTATTTT. Its translation: CASSSLGGVGTDTQYF. The chain is built from TRBV6-2 or TRBV6-3 and TRBJ2-3; maybe TRBD2 (6 bases). Germline CDR1 and CDR2: MNHEY and SVGEGT. The CDR3 spans 16 residues. Trimming removed 5 bases at V and 3 bases at J, with 18 bases between.

A few counts support this clone. J is TRBJ1-6 and V is TRBV5-5; a possible D gene is TRBD1 (5 bases). Germline values: CDR1 SGHKS, CDR2 YYEKEE (reference sequence). The CDR3 has 13 residues. V gave up 0 bases and J gave up 10 bases, with 8 bases separating them. The CDR3 reads CASSLDGGSPLHF. DNA of the CDR3: TGTGCCAGCAGCTTGGACGGGGGGTCACCCCTCCACTTT. The variable domain in full, completed from reference TRBV5-5 and TRBJ1-6, reads DAGVTQSPTHLIKTRGQQVTLRCSPISGHKSVSWYQQVLGQGPQFIFQYYEKEERGRGNFPDRFSARQFPNYSSELNVNALLLGDSALYLCASSLDGGSPLHFGNGTRLTVT.

This clone has more than one count but fewer than ten. The chain links TRBV6-4 to TRBJ1-2, with 8 bases fitting TRBD1. The V segment lost 5 bases and the J segment 1 base; nucleotides outside the gene matches: 18. The length of the CDR3 is 19 residues. CDR1 MRHNA and CDR2 SNTAGT come from the germline V gene. CDR3 protein: CASSNSGAGGDTFNYGYTF. The CDR3 DNA sequence: TGTGCCAGCAGTAATTCCGGGGCAGGGGGCGACACCTTTAACTATGGCTACACCTTC.

The chain couples TRBV3-1 (or the pseudogene TRBV3-2) to TRBJ1-3; 10 bases line up with TRBD1. CDR3 length: 17 amino acids. The junction had 8 bases not matched to a gene; V was cut back by 4 bases and J by 2 bases. From germline, CDR1 is LGHDT and CDR2 YNNKEL (reference sequence). DNA for the CDR3: TGTGCCAGCAGCCTCCGCCTGGGGACAGGGGCTGGAAACACCATATATTTT. Amino acid sequence: CASSLRLGTGAGNTIYF.

To note about this clone: The junction departs from germline at one end; a sequencing error may be responsible. This chain uses TRBV9 with TRBJ2-1; 12 bases match TRBD1. This CDR3 has 15 amino acids. CDR1 and CDR2 from the germline V gene are SGDLS and YYNGEE. CDR3 nucleotides: TGTCCCAGTACCCGGGGGGACAGGGGGCTCGATGAGCAGTTCTTC. Its protein product is CPSTRGDRGLDEQFF.

The gene calls are TRBV2 and TRBJ1-5; 8 bases map to TRBD1. CDR1 and CDR2 from the germline V gene are SNHLY and FYNNEI. The CDR3 extends over 15 amino acids. Unmatched junction bases numbered 6, after V lost 6 bases and J lost 2 bases. In nucleotides, the CDR3 is TGTGCCAGCAGAGGGGACAGGCAGCGCAATCAGCCCCAGCATTTT. Translating it yields CASRGDRQRNQPQHF.